Detailed here is one T cell receptor (beta chain). The target antigen is unknown. This sample was taken from a study of cytomegalovirus exposure and HLA in healthy donors. The assay was immunoSEQ multiplex PCR, and TCRdb's table has in-frame clones only and misses some. Among 82,000 or so clones listed, approximately 95% were seen once. Findings and caveats of the study: Altogether, more than 150 TCR beta chains were recorded as cytomegalovirus-associated.

The CDR3 is made up of 15 amino acids. Germline V lookup: CDR1 SGHNT, CDR2 YYREEE (reference sequence). V lost 2 bases, J lost 1 base, and 4 bases stayed unmatched. This chain connects TRBV5-4 to TRBJ1-1; 8 bases match TRBD1. The clonotype comes from a woman aged 18-29 years in good health and CMV-seronegative. Sequencing was carried out using PBMCs. The CDR3 loop reads CASSLPGQGNTEAFF. As DNA, the CDR3 is TGTGCCAGCAGCTTACCCGGACAGGGGAACACTGAAGCTTTCTTT.